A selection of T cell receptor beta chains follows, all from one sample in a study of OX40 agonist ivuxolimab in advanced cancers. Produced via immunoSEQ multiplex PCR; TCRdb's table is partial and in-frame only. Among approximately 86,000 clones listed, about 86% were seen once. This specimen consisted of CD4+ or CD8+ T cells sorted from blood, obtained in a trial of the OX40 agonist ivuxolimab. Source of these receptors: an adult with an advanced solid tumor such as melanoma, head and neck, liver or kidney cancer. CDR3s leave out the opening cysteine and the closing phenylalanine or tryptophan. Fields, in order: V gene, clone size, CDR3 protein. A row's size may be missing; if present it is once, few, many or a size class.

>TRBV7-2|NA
ASSLGQLNTEAF
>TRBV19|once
ASIRGGSGDTEAF
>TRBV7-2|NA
ASSLGGDRNQPQH
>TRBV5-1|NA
ASSLDWGGQPQH
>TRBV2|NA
ASGLGQWNTEAF
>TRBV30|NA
ACMTAPNTEAF
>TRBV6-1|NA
ASRPGQSYEQY
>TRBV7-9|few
ASSLEWGTQY
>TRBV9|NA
ASSLSGGYYNEQF
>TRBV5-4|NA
ASSFRGTYEQY
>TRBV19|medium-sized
ASGHRGANTEAF
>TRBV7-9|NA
ASSLEDQPQH
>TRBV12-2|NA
ASRTEGQF
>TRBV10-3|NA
AISGGLAGGSTLRTDTQY
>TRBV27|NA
ASSGRSNQPQH
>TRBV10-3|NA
AISEAAGQPQH
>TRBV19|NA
ASSPLTANYNSPLH
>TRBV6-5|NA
ASSYSSRDDYEQY
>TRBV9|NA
ASSVGRARAYNEQF
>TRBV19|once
ASGQEKMNTEAF
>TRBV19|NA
ASSNEQTGLSSYEQY
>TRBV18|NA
ASSPPSSSGRAGEQF
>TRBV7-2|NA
ASSLGGGWSSYEQY
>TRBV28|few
ASSRQQAKNIQY
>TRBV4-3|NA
ASSPQETFGEKLF
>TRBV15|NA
ATSRDRSNSPLH
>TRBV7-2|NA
ASSLAGGLDTQY
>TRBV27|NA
ASRRRSTYEQY
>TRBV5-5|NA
ASSLDGGVSPLH
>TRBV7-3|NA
ASRPTGPDSPLH
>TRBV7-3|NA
ASSPGAAGELF
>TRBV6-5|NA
ASSFNRGTPEAF
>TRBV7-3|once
ASSFGTGVKF
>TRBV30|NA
AWSVLGGQETQY
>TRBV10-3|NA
AISDPGHFSYEQY
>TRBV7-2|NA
ASSSVRDRGTEAF
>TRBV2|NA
ASSSQGSNTEAF
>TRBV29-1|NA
SVQRDGTDTQY
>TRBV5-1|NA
ASSLGSGEETQY
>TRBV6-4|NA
ASSSGTNYGYT
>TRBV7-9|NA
ASSLSSGPLYEQY
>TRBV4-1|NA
ASSQDADEQY
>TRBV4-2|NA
ASSHPQGSSNTGELF
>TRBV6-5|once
ASSYPPAEAF
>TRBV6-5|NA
ASSFQSTDTQY
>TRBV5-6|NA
ASSAFNEQF
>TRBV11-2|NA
ASSLAGLANEKLF
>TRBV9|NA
ASSRQGSGQGYT